This T cell receptor (beta chain) derives from a study of T cell responses to AZD1222 COVID-19 vaccine. CDR3 length equals 14 residues. V lost 3 bases and J 0 bases, leaving 7 bases between the germline ends. The germline CDR1 and CDR2 sequences are SGHRS and YFSETQ. Assay used: immunoSEQ multiplex PCR; TCRdb lists only in-frame clones, some missing. The table records 120,000 or so clones, over 70% of them present only once. The source material was peripheral blood, sampled on day 0 of AZD1222 vaccination. The TCR was taken from an adult in good health. The chain combines TRBV5-1 with TRBJ1-3; D not certain. The CDR3 nucleotides are TGCGCCAGCAGCTCCGGGAACTCTGGAAACACCATATATTTT. As protein: CASSSGNSGNTIYF. Looking up the rest from reference TRBV5-1 and TRBJ1-3 gives the full variable domain: KAGVTQTPRYLIKTRGQQVTLSCSPISGHRSVSWYQQTPGQGLQFLFEYFSETQRNKGNFPGRFSGRQFSNSRSEMNVSTLELGDSALYLCASSSGNSGNTIYFGEGSWLTVV.